This TCR beta chain is from a study of CD8 T cells in Susac syndrome. Looking at the study overall: At the time their blood was drawn, patients with Susac syndrome were either therapy-naive, on corticosteroids (with some of them also receiving intravenous immunoglobulin), or on intravenous immunoglobulin alone.

With random hexamers, roughly 0.45 to 1 ug RNA was reverse transcribed. immunoSEQ multiplex PCR amplified TCR beta CDR3 across 54 Vbeta, 13 Jbeta. TCRdb passed the immunoSEQ multiplex PCR reads through MiXCR, listing each CDR3 protein once. In the table there are roughly 80,000 distinct CDR3 sequences, roughly 91% of which are singletons. Susac syndrome patients met recently defined diagnostic criteria for definite or probable disease. TEMRA cells underwent FACS enrichment and CD8+ and CD4+ T cells underwent negative isolation. This clonotype appeared a single time. The CDR3 spans 23 residues. The V and J ends lost 0 bases and 0 bases respectively, with 32 bases between them. The V gene's germline CDR1 is LGHDT and CDR2 YNNKEL (reference sequence).

Source material: CD4+ T cells from PBMCs. V and J are TRBV3-1 and TRBJ1-2; D gene uncertain. The TCR sequence derives from a human donor with Susac syndrome. CDR3 DNA: TGTGCCAGCAGCCAAGATCGTAGAAGGATTGCTGGAAGAGGAGCTGCCTCTAACTATGGCTACACCTTC. Translating gives CASSQDRRRIAGRGAASNYGYTF.